This T cell receptor (beta chain) comes out of a study of CD8+CD57+ T cells in acquired aplastic anemia. Study as a whole: The average for DNA from sorted CD4+ and CD8+ cells was 3 to 3.5 ug.

Findings and limits, study-wide: Patients versus controls showed no significant CD8+ Simpson's diversity difference.

This clonotype was counted at least ten times. The antigen is undetermined. The germline CDR1 and CDR2 sequences are SGHVS and FNYEAQ. CDR3 length: 14 residues. Trimming took 2 bases from V and 2 from J; bases not matched to a gene: 2. TCR beta VDJ and CDR3 were profiled, and genomic DNA was the template. TCRdb re-derived calls from the reads in MiXCR, one entry per CDR3 protein. The sample consists of 160,000 or so distinct CDR3 sequences, approximately 51% of them appearing once. Patients included in sequencing had previously demonstrated CD8+CD57+ cell expansion by flow cytometry. When blood sampling took place, the patients had received no therapy.

The chain is built from TRBV7-6 and TRBJ2-5, with 7 bases matching TRBD2. The sample consisted of sorted CD4+, CD8+, or CD8+CD57+ T cells (not recorded which) from PBMCs. This sequence was found in a human donor with aplastic anemia. The CDR3 DNA follows: TGTGCCAGCAGCTTAAGCGGGACTCAAGAGACCCAGTACTTC. This encodes CASSLSGTQETQYF. The full variable domain, completed using reference TRBV7-6 and TRBJ2-5, is GAGVSQSPRYKVTKRGQDVALRCDPISGHVSLYWYRQALGQGPEFLTYFNYEAQQDKSGLPNDRFSAERPEGSISTLTIQRTEQRDSAMYRCASSLSGTQETQYFGPGTRLLVL.